These 26 T cell receptor beta chains originate from one sample sequenced in a study of T-cell reconstitution after alpha-beta-depleted transplantation in children. A library of TCRbeta sequences, prepared with unique molecular identifiers, was generated. From the PCR reads, TCRdb called clonotypes with MiXCR, one entry per CDR3 protein. The sample lists hundreds of thousands of distinct CDR3 sequences, about an eighth occurring once. This material consisted of PBMCs, taken before TCRalphabeta/CD19-depleted stem cell transplant. These receptors all come from a girl between 2 and 10 years old with congenital amegakaryocytic thrombocytopenia, due to receive a stem cell transplant.

This clonotype was counted once. Just one base apart from a much larger clone, this may be a read error. This chain links TRBV20-1 with TRBJ2-2; 8 nucleotides line up with TRBD2. The CDR3 totals 14 residues. Germline CDR1 DFQATT, CDR2 SNEGSKA (reference sequence). CDR3 coding DNA: TGCAGTGCTGCTAGCGGGCTTAACACCGGGGAGCCGTTTTTT. It specifies CSAASGLNTGEPFF.

This clonotype has more than one count but fewer than ten. The chain is built from TRBV29-1 and TRBJ2-1; 13 bases line up with TRBD2. Germline assignment: CDR1 SQVTM and CDR2 ANQGSEA. The CDR3 sequence is 15 residues long. J lost 8 bases, V lost 6 bases, and 10 bases had no gene match. The CDR3: CSVDRTSGSGDEQFF. CDR3 nucleotide sequence: TGCAGCGTCGACCGGACTAGCGGGAGTGGGGATGAGCAGTTCTTC.

The chain combines TRBV29-1 with TRBJ2-7; unclear D gene. Germline assignment: CDR1 SQVTM and CDR2 ANQGSEA. The germline V and J ends were trimmed by 6 bases and 1 base, with 19 bases remaining between them. The CDR3 runs 15 residues. The DNA of the CDR3 is TGCAGCGTCAGAACTCAGAGGAGTATATCCTACGAGCAGTACTTC. It translates to CSVRTQRSISYEQYF.

This chain links TRBV5-5 with TRBJ1-5, with D hard to call. Germline V lookup: CDR1 SGHKS, CDR2 YYEKEE (reference sequence). The CDR3 is made up of 15 amino acids. Trimming took off 0 bases at V and 0 bases at J, with 7 bases between the two ends. The CDR3 sequence is CASSLGSYSNQPQHF. The CDR3 region has the DNA TGTGCCAGCAGCTTGGGCAGTTATAGCAATCAGCCCCAGCATTTT.

This clonotype has a handful of counts. This chain uses TRBV18 with TRBJ2-1, with D uncertain. The CDR3 consists of 13 residues. From germline, CDR1 is KGHSH and CDR2 LQKENI. V was trimmed by 1 base and J by 5 bases, leaving 6 bases between them. CDR3 residues: CASSPLQNNEQFF. CDR3 coding DNA: TGTGCCAGCTCACCACTCCAGAACAATGAGCAGTTCTTC.

Many counts were recorded for this clonotype. The chain uses TRBV20-1 and TRBJ1-2, with D perhaps matching TRBD1 (5 bases). Germline values: CDR1 DFQATT, CDR2 SNEGSKA (reference sequence). With 3 bases removed from V and 4 bases from J, the gap between germline ends came to 27 bases. CDR3 length equals 18 residues. Written as DNA, the CDR3 is TGCAGTGCTAGGCTCCCAGGGATCCTCACTAATCCCCTCTATGGCTACACCTTC. This translates into CSARLPGILTNPLYGYTF.

The V call is TRBV12-3 or TRBV12-4, the J call TRBJ1-4; 7 bases match TRBD1. This CDR3 is 14 amino acids long. Trimming cost V 8 bases and J 8 bases; bases outside gene matches: 11. CDR3 in amino acids: CASRHRGEEEKLFF. The CDR3 bases are TGTGCCAGCCGCCACAGGGGAGAAGAAGAAAAACTGTTTTTT.

V gene TRBV14 combines with J gene TRBJ2-7, with 7 bases fitting TRBD1. The trim removed 0 bases at V and 4 bases at J, leaving 9 bases unmatched. This CDR3 has 16 amino acids. Germline V gives CDR1 SGHDN, CDR2 FVKESK. The CDR3 DNA sequence: TGTGCCAGCAGCCAAGATTTCGGGACAGACTCTTACGAGCAGTACTTC. Residues: CASSQDFGTDSYEQYF.

This clonotype was counted many times. CDR3 amino acids: CSATGQKNIQYF. CDR3 DNA sequence: TGCAGTGCGACCGGACAGAAAAACATTCAGTACTTC. The chain links TRBV20-1 to TRBJ2-4; a possible D gene is TRBD1 (6 bases). V lost 6 bases and J 4 bases, leaving 10 bases between the germline ends. The germline CDR1 and CDR2 sequences are DFQATT and SNEGSKA (reference sequence). The CDR3 has 12 amino acids.

The sample holds a few counts of this clonotype. The rearrangement joins TRBV6-1 to TRBJ2-4; 13 positions agree with TRBD2. The CDR3 has 15 amino acids. Trimming removed 8 bases from V and 0 bases from J; junction bases left unmatched: 1. The germline gives CDR1 MNHNS, CDR2 SASEGT. In nucleotides, the CDR3 is TGTGCCAGCGGGACTAGCGGGAAAGCCAAAAACATTCAGTACTTC. It yields the protein CASGTSGKAKNIQYF.

The CDR3 reads CAWSDTGTGINEQFF. CDR3 bases: TGTGCCTGGAGCGATACCGGGACAGGCATCAATGAGCAGTTCTTC. The chain couples TRBV30 to TRBJ2-1, with 8 nucleotides matching TRBD1. J gave up 6 bases and V 3 bases, and 10 bases lay outside the gene matches. The CDR3 contains 15 residues. Germline V gives CDR1 GTSNPN, CDR2 SVGIG (reference sequence).

This clonotype was recorded many times. The chain has TRBV20-1 and TRBJ2-3, with TRBD2 as a possible D gene (6 bases). The CDR3 totals 14 residues. Trimming cost V 1 base and J 4 bases, with 12 bases left between them. Germline V CDR1 and CDR2: DFQATT, SNEGSKA (reference sequence). The CDR3 nucleotides are TGCAGTGCTAGAGCCGGGAGAGGCGCAGATACGCAGTATTTT. This translates into CSARAGRGADTQYF.

This clonotype was detected once. The chain uses TRBV30 and TRBJ2-1, with TRBD2 matching over 9 bases. This CDR3 contains 17 residues. Trimming at V came to 2 bases and at J to 0 bases, leaving 8 bases not matched to a gene. Germline V gives CDR1 GTSNPN, CDR2 SVGIG (reference sequence). The CDR3 DNA follows: TGTGCCTGGAGTAGCGCGGGAGGGGAGAACTCCTACAATGAGCAGTTCTTC. Its protein product is CAWSSAGGENSYNEQFF.

In this sample, this clonotype turned up a few times. This chain uses TRBV20-1 with TRBJ2-7; 8 bases map to TRBD2. V lost 3 bases and J lost 5; bases outside the gene matches: 12. Germline-derived CDR1 and CDR2 are DFQATT and SNEGSKA (reference sequence). This CDR3 region has 15 residues. CDR3 nucleotides: TGCAGTGCTAGTTCAGGGCAGGGGACTAGTAACGAGCAGTACTTC. Translating it yields CSASSGQGTSNEQYF.

This sequence joins TRBV14 and TRBJ2-7, with TRBD1 identical over 8 bases. The CDR3 loop spans 17 amino acids. The germline gives CDR1 SGHDN, CDR2 FVKESK. After removal of 1 base from V and 0 bases from J, the junction contained 8 bases not matched to a gene. The CDR3 DNA follows: TGTGCCAGCAGCCAAGGGGTCCGGGACAGGAGCTCCTACGAGCAGTACTTC. Translating gives CASSQGVRDRSSYEQYF.

The V call is TRBV20-1, the J call TRBJ2-1, with 7 bases lining up with TRBD1. V trimming: 0 bases; J trimming: 0 bases; junction bases outside the gene matches: 5. This CDR3 has 16 residues. Germline V lookup: CDR1 DFQATT, CDR2 SNEGSKA (reference sequence). CDR3 in amino acids: CSARDRTGSSYNEQFF. DNA for the CDR3: TGCAGTGCTAGAGACCGGACAGGCAGCTCCTACAATGAGCAGTTCTTC.

This chain links TRBV18 with TRBJ1-4; tentatively, D is TRBD1 (5 bases). The length of the CDR3 is 15 residues. CDR1 and CDR2 (germline): KGHSH, LQKENI. Deletions cut 3 bases from V and 3 bases from J, with 11 bases between. The CDR3 coding sequence is TGTGCCAGCTCACCCACGACAGCCCCTAATGAAAAACTGTTTTTT. Translation: CASSPTTAPNEKLFF.

This clonotype was detected many times. The V and J genes are TRBV5-4 and TRBJ2-1; possible D gene TRBD1, 6 bases. The CDR3 runs 15 residues. Germline CDR1 and CDR2: SGHNT and YYREEE (reference sequence). V was trimmed by 2 bases and J by 4 bases, leaving 13 bases between them. The CDR3 nucleotides read TGTGCCAGCAGCTTTCCCCCAGGGGCTTACAATGAGCAGTTCTTC. It encodes CASSFPPGAYNEQFF.

Concerning this clonotype itself: Since a much larger clone is just one base distant, this may be a read error. The V call is TRBV5-1, the J call TRBJ2-2, with D perhaps being TRBD1 or TRBD2 (5 bases each). Germline CDR1 SGHRS, CDR2 YFSETQ. There are 15 residues in the CDR3. The CDR3 nucleotides read TGCGCCAGCAGCCCGGTAGGGGAGCACACCGGGGAGCCGTTTTTT. It encodes CASSPVGEHTGEPFF. Combining the CDR3 with reference TRBV5-1 and TRBJ2-2 gives the whole variable domain KAGVTQTPRYLIKTRGQQVTLSCSPISGHRSVSWYQQTPGQGLQFLFEYFSETQRNKGNFPGRFSGRQFSNSRSEMNVSTLELGDSALYLCASSPVGEHTGEPFFGEGSRLTVL.

This clonotype was picked up a small number of times. This chain joins TRBV6-5 and TRBJ2-7; 9 nucleotides line up with TRBD2. Looked up from germline, CDR1 is MNHEY and CDR2 is SVGAGI. V was clipped by 0 bases and J by 1 base; unmatched bases: 4. This CDR3 comprises 16 residues. CDR3 amino acids: CASSYSSGRGSYEQYF. The CDR3 nucleotides read TGTGCCAGCAGTTACTCTAGCGGGAGAGGGTCCTACGAGCAGTACTTC.

This clonotype was recorded at least ten times. The chain uses TRBV11-1 and TRBJ2-3; D perhaps matches TRBD1 (5 bases). The CDR3 extends over 19 amino acids. Germline assignment: CDR1 SGHAT and CDR2 FQDESV (reference sequence). Trimming shortened V by 5 bases and J by 2 bases, and 26 bases separated the two germline ends. Written as DNA, the CDR3 is TGTGCCAGCAGCCCCATAGTAGTTGGGGCAGGGAAGAACACAGATACGCAGTATTTT. Translation gives CASSPIVVGAGKNTDTQYF.

This clonotype was detected many times. The rearrangement joins TRBV5-1 to TRBJ1-4, with 7 bases matching TRBD1. J gave up 5 bases and V 3 bases, and 4 bases lay outside the gene matches. This CDR3 spans 14 amino acids. Germline-derived CDR1 and CDR2 are SGHRS and YFSETQ. In nucleotides, the CDR3 is TGCGCCAGCAGCTCGGGACAGCCGAATGAAAAACTGTTTTTT. It codes for CASSSGQPNEKLFF.

There are a few counts of this clonotype. This chain links TRBV24-1 with TRBJ1-5; TRBD1 agrees at 8 bases. CDR1 and CDR2 (germline): KGHDR, SFDVKD. CDR3 size: 12 residues. The V gene end was trimmed by 9 bases and the J gene end by 8 bases; junction bases not matched to a gene: 5. The CDR3 DNA is TGTGCCACCGGGCAGGGGGCGGAGCCCCAGCATTTT. Protein sequence: CATGQGAEPQHF.

This clonotype occurred a few times. The chain combines TRBV12-3 or TRBV12-4 with TRBJ2-3; D gene uncertain. Trimming removed 3 bases from V and 2 bases from J, with 9 bases in between. The CDR3 has 14 amino acids. The CDR3 here is CASSLLVITDTQYF. The CDR3 DNA reads TGTGCCAGCAGTTTGCTAGTGATCACAGATACGCAGTATTTT.

This chain joins TRBV2 and TRBJ2-7; D unresolved. The V gene lost 10 bases and the J gene lost 3 bases, with 16 bases spanning the gap. Germline values: CDR1 SNHLY, CDR2 FYNNEI. The CDR3 is 13 amino acids. The CDR3 DNA sequence: TGTGCCACCTCCGGTAGTACAGACTACGAGCAGTACTTC. This gives the protein CATSGSTDYEQYF.

This clonotype came up a few times. The chain combines TRBV20-1 with TRBJ2-3; perhaps TRBD2 as D (6 bases). This CDR3 is built from 18 residues. Germline assignment: CDR1 DFQATT and CDR2 SNEGSKA (reference sequence). Trimming removed 0 bases at V and 0 bases at J, with 19 bases between. In nucleotides, the CDR3 is TGCAGTGCTAGAGATATGGACCGTAAGGAGGGGAGCACAGATACGCAGTATTTT. Protein product: CSARDMDRKEGSTDTQYF.